This T cell receptor beta chain originates from a study of CD8 T cells in ankylosing spondylitis. Study-level findings and limits: Certain motif variants had earlier appeared in reactive arthritis synovial fluid and blood. As reported, disease-linked clones showed significant enrichment in matched ankylosing spondylitis synovial fluid.

This clonotype occurred many times. Its antigen is still unknown. CDR1 and CDR2 (germline): SEHNR, FQNEAQ (reference sequence). The CDR3 consists of 16 residues. Trimming left V 5 bases short and J 0 bases short, with 11 bases between. TCRdb independently ran MiXCR on the 5' RACE reads; one entry per CDR3 protein. The sample holds 240,000 or so distinct CDR3 sequences, roughly 8.6% seen once. Input material: blood, either unsorted or a sorted T cell fraction (not recorded which). The sequence came from a male donor with ankylosing spondylitis or in good health (not recorded which). The rearrangement links TRBV7-9 to TRBJ2-6, with TRBD1 as a possible D gene (5 bases). The CDR3 DNA is TGTGCCAGCAGCCTGGACAACCGCTCTGGGGCCAACGTCCTGACTTTC. Translated: CASSLDNRSGANVLTF.